This T cell receptor beta chain comes out of a study of shared clonotypes between healthy human individuals. The germline gives CDR1 SQVTM, CDR2 ANQGSEA. This CDR3 comprises 14 residues. J gave up 4 bases and V 6 bases, and 6 bases lay outside the gene matches. Clones were read by immunoSEQ multiplex PCR, and TCRdb kept only the in-frame ones, dropping some. The sample lists over 750,000 clones, around 96% occurring once. CD8 cells regarded as naive lacked CD45RO, were positively chosen for CCR7, and omitted terminally differentiated effector memory CD45RA+ cells. Donors, without exception, were Caucasian adults residing in Nashville, Tennessee. Turning to this clone: What it binds is not known.

General observations from the study: Rarefaction curves obtained for sorted subsets showed sequencing incomplete despite large depth. As a rule, naive subsets had a larger estimated richness than memory subsets.

This chain uses TRBV29-1 with TRBJ2-3; 11 positions match TRBD1. This sequence originates from a man aged 30-40 years in good health. Source material: naive CD8+ T cells sorted from blood. The CDR3 coding sequence is TGCAGCGTGGGACAGGGGGTAGCTTCAGATACGCAGTATTTT. Protein: CSVGQGVASDTQYF.